These 5 T cell receptor beta chains came from one sample sequenced in a study of cytomegalovirus exposure and HLA in healthy donors. The PCR used 60 Vbeta and 13 Jbeta primers. Method: immunoSEQ multiplex PCR; TCRdb's copy keeps in-frame clones and lacks some. Of about 63,000 clones in the sample, roughly three quarters are singletons; the top ten hold less than 3.5%. Sequenced: PBMCs. The receptors here all came from a woman aged 30 to 39 in good health and CMV-seronegative.

This clone was seen a handful of times. V gene TRBV5-4 combines with J gene TRBJ1-2; 7 nucleotides agree with TRBD1. The V segment lost 4 bases and the J segment 9 bases; nucleotides outside the gene matches: 9. The CDR3 contains 13 residues. The V gene's germline CDR1 is SGHNT and CDR2 YYREEE (reference sequence). The CDR3 is CASSAPGQLSYTF. CDR3 nucleotide sequence: TGTGCCAGCAGCGCACCGGGACAGTTGAGCTACACCTTC. Full variable domain (rest looked up from reference TRBV5-4 and TRBJ1-2): ETGVTQSPTHLIKTRGQQVTLRCSSQSGHNTVSWYQQALGQGPQFIFQYYREEENGRGNFPPRFSGLQFPNYSSELNVNALELDDSALYLCASSAPGQLSYTFGSGTRLTVV.

The rearrangement links TRBV5-1 to TRBJ2-1, with 7 bases identical to TRBD1. The CDR3 covers 16 residues. Germline-derived CDR1 and CDR2 are SGHRS and YFSETQ. V gave up 4 bases and J gave up 3 bases; unmatched junction bases: 10. DNA for the CDR3: TGCGCCAGCAGCACGCACAGGGGAAGCCTCTACAATGAGCAGTTCTTC. This translates into CASSTHRGSLYNEQFF.

This sequence joins TRBV5-8 and TRBJ2-5, with 7 bases lining up with TRBD1. The J call may be mistaken, given a closer DNA end match to TRBJ2-7. This CDR3 region has 13 residues. Germline V gene lookup returns CDR1 SGHTS and CDR2 YDEGEE. CDR3 coding DNA: TGTGCCAGCAGCTTGGACAGGGGCTACGAGCAGTACTTC. It yields the protein CASSLDRGYEQYF.

This clone showed up just once. V gene TRBV7-3 combines with J gene TRBJ2-3; 9 nucleotides agree with TRBD1. Germline CDR1 and CDR2: SGHTA and FQGTGA. The CDR3 runs to 14 residues. After removal of 6 bases from V and 6 bases from J, the junction contained 7 bases not matched to a gene. CDR3 nucleotides: TGTGCCAGCAGGTTGACAGGGGGTGATGATACGCAGTATTTT. This sequence encodes CASRLTGGDDTQYF.

The chain links TRBV18 to TRBJ1-1; D gene uncertain. Germline CDR1 is KGHSH and CDR2 is LQKENI. This CDR3 is built from 16 residues. Trimming cost V 3 bases and J 1 base, with 15 bases left between them. The CDR3 coding sequence is TGTGCCAGCTCACCGGAGGCAGTCCTTACGAACACTGAAGCTTTCTTT. Protein sequence: CASSPEAVLTNTEAFF.